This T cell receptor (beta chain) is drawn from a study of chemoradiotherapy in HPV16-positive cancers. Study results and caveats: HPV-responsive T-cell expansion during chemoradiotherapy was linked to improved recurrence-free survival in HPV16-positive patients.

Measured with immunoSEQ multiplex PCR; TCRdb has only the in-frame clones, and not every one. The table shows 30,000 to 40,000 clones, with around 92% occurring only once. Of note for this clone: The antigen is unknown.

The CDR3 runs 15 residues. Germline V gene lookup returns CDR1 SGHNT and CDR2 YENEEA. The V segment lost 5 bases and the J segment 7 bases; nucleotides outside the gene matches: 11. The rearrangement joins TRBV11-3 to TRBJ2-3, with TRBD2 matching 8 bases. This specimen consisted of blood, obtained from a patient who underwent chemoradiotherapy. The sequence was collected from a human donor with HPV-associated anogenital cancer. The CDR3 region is CASSPDPSGGNTQYF. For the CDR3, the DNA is TGTGCCAGCAGCCCCGACCCGAGCGGGGGTAATACGCAGTATTTT.